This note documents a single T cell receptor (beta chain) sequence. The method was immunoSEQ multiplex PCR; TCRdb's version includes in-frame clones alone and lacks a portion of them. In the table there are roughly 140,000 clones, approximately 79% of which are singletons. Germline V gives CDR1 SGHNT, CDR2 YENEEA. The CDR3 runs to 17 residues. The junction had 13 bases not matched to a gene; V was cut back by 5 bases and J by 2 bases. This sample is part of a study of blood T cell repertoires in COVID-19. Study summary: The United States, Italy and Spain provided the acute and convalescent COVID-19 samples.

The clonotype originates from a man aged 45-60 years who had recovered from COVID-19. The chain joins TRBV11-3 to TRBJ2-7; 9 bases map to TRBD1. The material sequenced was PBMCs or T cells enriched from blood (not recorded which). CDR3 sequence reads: CASSARPGTGSPYEQYF. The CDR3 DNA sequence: TGTGCCAGCAGCGCCCGCCCCGGGACAGGGAGCCCCTACGAGCAGTACTTC. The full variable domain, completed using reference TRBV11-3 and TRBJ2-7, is EAGVVQSPRYKIIEKKQPVAFWCNPISGHNTLYWYLQNLGQGPELLIRYENEEAVDDSQLPKDRFSAERLKGVDSTLKIQPAELGDSAVYLCASSARPGTGSPYEQYFGPGTRLTVT.